The TCR beta chain under discussion was sequenced for a study of beta chain features in type 1 diabetes. Expressed TCRB transcripts got sequenced, as all isolated RNA was reverse transcribed. The method was immunoSEQ multiplex PCR; TCRdb's version includes in-frame clones alone and lacks a portion of them. In the table there are roughly 400,000 clones, approximately 15% of which are singletons. The length of the CDR3 is 12 residues. CDR1 and CDR2 from the germline V gene are SQVTM and ANQGSEA. The V end lost 7 bases, the J end lost 6 bases, and 16 bases lay between the germline ends. The chain links TRBV29-1 to TRBJ2-7; tentative D call: TRBD1 (6 bases). The sequence derives from a man in his thirties or forties in good health. The sample taken for sequencing was naive CD4+ T cells from blood. In nucleotides, the CDR3 is TGCAGCGGGGGGCTCGAGGGTGGCGAGCAGTACTTC. The encoded protein is CSGGLEGGEQYF.